This TCR beta chain comes out of a study of T cell responses to AZD1222 COVID-19 vaccine. A note on this clone: Antigen: not known.

Study observations and caveats: Nearly half of spike-specific TCRs reportedly go after variant regions that carry no mutations.

V dropped 4 bases and J dropped 7 bases, with 23 bases sitting between them. The CDR3 is 18 amino acids. Germline CDR1 reads MGHRA; CDR2 reads YSYEKL. Produced via immunoSEQ multiplex PCR; TCRdb's table is partial and in-frame only. Of about 73,000 clones in the sample, roughly nine tenths are singletons; the top ten hold about 9.6%. The clonotype originates from an adult who received the AZD1222 COVID-19 vaccine. This specimen was peripheral blood, taken 28 days after the second AZD1222 dose. V is TRBV4-1 and J is TRBJ1-6; D may be TRBD1 (6 bases). CDR3 protein: CASSPSPSTGARNSPLHF. The CDR3 DNA follows: TGCGCCAGCAGCCCAAGTCCAAGCACGGGGGCGAGAAATTCACCCCTCCACTTT.